A single sample gave rise to the 8 T cell receptor beta chains below, sequenced in a study of T cell responses to AZD1222 COVID-19 vaccine. Profiled with immunoSEQ multiplex PCR; TCRdb holds only in-frame clones, not every one. In the table there are 130,000 to 150,000 clones, 80% to 95% of which are singletons. The sequencing used peripheral blood, collected on day 0 of AZD1222 vaccination. The receptor source for this set is an adult in good health.

CDR3 sequence: CASSEGRNTEAFF. CDR3 DNA sequence: TGTGCCAGCAGTGAAGGACGGAACACTGAAGCTTTCTTT. The gene calls are TRBV2 and TRBJ1-1; D not resolved. The V end was cut by 1 base, the J end by 1 base, with 4 bases between. The CDR3 covers 13 residues. CDR1 is SNHLY, CDR2 FYNNEI, per germline. Combining the CDR3 with reference TRBV2 and TRBJ1-1 gives the whole variable domain EPEVTQTPSHQVTQMGQEVILRCVPISNHLYFYWYRQILGQKVEFLVSFYNNEISEKSEIFDDQFSVERPDGSNFTLKIRSTKLEDSAMYFCASSEGRNTEAFFGQGTRLTVV.

This chain links TRBV29-1 with TRBJ2-3; weak D call: TRBD1 (6 bases). Germline V CDR1 and CDR2: SQVTM, ANQGSEA. V lost 5 bases and J lost 0, with 12 bases in between. The CDR3 extends over 14 amino acids. The CDR3 region has the DNA TGCAGCGTTTTAAGACAGGCCAGCACAGATACGCAGTATTTT. Protein: CSVLRQASTDTQYF.

In DNA form, the CDR3 reads TGTGCCAGCAAGGGGCGAGCGGGAGTCACCGGGGAGCTGTTTTTT. It translates to CASKGRAGVTGELFF. The genes are TRBV28 and TRBJ2-2, with 8 bases aligning to TRBD2. The trim removed 7 bases at V and 4 bases at J, leaving 8 bases unmatched. The CDR3 has 15 residues. Germline V gene lookup returns CDR1 MDHEN and CDR2 SYDVKM.

J is TRBJ1-3 and V is TRBV7-6; the match to TRBD1 covers 8 bases. The J segment lost 2 bases and the V segment lost 5 bases, leaving 11 bases of the junction unmatched. This CDR3 contains 17 residues. Germline-derived CDR1 and CDR2 are SGHVS and FNYEAQ. The CDR3 reads CASSPGAGTGPGNTIYF. The CDR3 nucleotides are TGTGCCAGCAGCCCAGGGGCCGGGACAGGTCCTGGAAACACCATATATTTT.

The chain carries TRBV3-1 (or the pseudogene TRBV3-2) and TRBJ2-1; D gene unclear. The CDR3 consists of 11 residues. Germline loops: CDR1 LGHDT, CDR2 YNNKEL (reference sequence). The V end was cut by 6 bases, the J end by 5 bases, with 5 bases between. The CDR3 nucleotides are TGTGCCAGCAGACGAAACAATGAGCAGTTCTTC. Its protein product is CASRRNNEQFF.

The sample holds one count of this clone. J is TRBJ1-5 and V is TRBV28; no reliable D call. Germline loops: CDR1 MDHEN, CDR2 SYDVKM. The CDR3 covers 13 residues. The ends were cut back, 3 bases at V and 4 bases at J, with 7 bases in the middle. The CDR3 spells CASSFARNQPQHF. DNA of the CDR3: TGTGCCAGCAGTTTTGCTAGAAATCAGCCCCAGCATTTT.

The chain uses TRBV5-6 and TRBJ1-1; 9 bases fit TRBD1. CDR1 and CDR2 (germline): SGHDT, YYEEEE. The trim removed 4 bases at V and 5 bases at J, leaving 6 bases unmatched. The CDR3 spans 14 residues. This chain's CDR3 is CASSATGGYTEAFF. The CDR3 nucleotides read TGTGCCAGCAGCGCGACAGGGGGTTATACTGAAGCTTTCTTT.

The chain has TRBV27 and TRBJ1-2, with 9 positions matching TRBD1. Germline V gives CDR1 MNHEY, CDR2 SMNVEV (reference sequence). The length of the CDR3 is 14 residues. The junction had 8 bases not matched to a gene; V was cut back by 6 bases and J by 6 bases. The CDR3 protein is CASSLGDRANGYTF. The CDR3 DNA reads as TGTGCCAGCAGCCTTGGGGACAGGGCCAATGGCTACACCTTC.